These 6 T cell receptor beta chains share one sample of origin, sequenced in a study of blood T cell repertoires in COVID-19. The table came from immunoSEQ multiplex PCR; TCRdb's copy has only in-frame clones and leaves some out. The sample carries just over 80,000 clones, 65% to 90% recorded once. The sequencing sample was made of peripheral blood. These receptors all stem from a man aged 80 or over with acute or convalescent COVID-19.

The chain combines TRBV24-1 with TRBJ2-1; no definite D call. CDR1 is KGHDR, CDR2 SFDVKD, per germline. The CDR3 covers 13 residues. The germline V and J ends were trimmed by 2 bases and 4 bases, with 5 bases remaining between them. This chain's CDR3 is CATSDYTYNEQFF. Here the CDR3 DNA reads TGTGCCACCAGTGATTACACGTACAATGAGCAGTTCTTC.

V gene TRBV4-3 combines with J gene TRBJ1-1; TRBD1 matches at 10 bases. Germline trimming cut 4 bases from V and 5 bases from J; bases unmatched to any gene: 10. The germline gives CDR1 LGHNA, CDR2 YSLEER. The CDR3 sequence is 16 residues long. The CDR3 loop reads CASSPRDRGVGTEAFF. The CDR3 nucleotides are TGCGCCAGCAGCCCACGGGACAGGGGAGTAGGGACTGAAGCTTTCTTT.

This clone has just one count. This chain links TRBV24-1 with TRBJ2-2; 14 bases map to TRBD2. Trimming took 4 bases from V and 9 from J; bases not matched to a gene: 6. The CDR3 contains 16 residues. Germline assignment: CDR1 KGHDR and CDR2 SFDVKD. In DNA form, the CDR3 reads TGTGCCACCAGTGAGGCTGGGACTAGCGGGAGTAGGGAGCTGTTTTTT. It is translated as CATSEAGTSGSRELFF.

J is TRBJ2-5 and V is TRBV30, with 8 bases identical to TRBD1. The V gene's germline CDR1 is GTSNPN and CDR2 SVGIG (reference sequence). This CDR3 is built from 16 residues. The V gene end was trimmed by 5 bases and the J gene end by 4 bases; junction bases not matched to a gene: 15. This CDR3 reads CAWGTGRQGRGETQYF. The CDR3 DNA reads TGTGCCTGGGGTACAGGGAGACAGGGGAGAGGAGAGACCCAGTACTTC.

This clone was seen a single time. V and J are TRBV3-1 (or the pseudogene TRBV3-2) and TRBJ1-1, with TRBD1 matching 8 bases. The ends lost 1 base at V and 10 bases at J; junction bases unmatched: 11. Germline CDR1 reads LGHDT; CDR2 reads YNNKEL (reference sequence). This CDR3 has 15 amino acids. DNA for the CDR3: TGTGCCAGCAGCCAAGTTAGGACAGGGCCACCCCCAGCTTTCTTT. Its protein is CASSQVRTGPPPAFF.

The CDR3 DNA reads TGTGCCAGCAGCTTAGTACAGGGGGCTGGCGCCTATAATTCACCCCTCCACTTT. It yields the protein CASSLVQGAGAYNSPLHF. The chain combines TRBV7-9 with TRBJ1-6; 9 positions agree with TRBD1. CDR1 SEHNR and CDR2 FQNEAQ come from the germline V gene (reference sequence). The J segment lost 2 bases and the V segment lost 1 base, leaving 6 bases of the junction unmatched. The CDR3 spans 18 residues.